This TCR beta chain came from a study of regulatory T cells in long-lasting Graves disease. Study information: Positivity for TSH receptor antibodies plus over 5 years of antithyroid drugs meant persistent Graves' disease. Study conclusions and caveats: Persistent Graves' cases showed lower TCR diversity than newly diagnosed cases. It was in persistent disease that TRBV28, TRBJ1-2 and TRBJ2-5 were favored.

This CDR3 region has 18 residues. V was clipped by 0 bases and J by 4 bases, with 16 bases between them. CDR1 and CDR2 from the germline V gene are LGHNA and YSLEER. On this clonotype itself: Its antigen is undetermined.

Stated time point: persistent/refractory GD, antithyroid drugs over 5 years with positive TRAb. TCR sequences were obtained from RNA taken from PBMCs. Recruitment took place at an endocrinology department in Xi'an, China. Arm-PCR of CDR3 regions and iRepertoire HTBI primers were used to build TCR beta libraries. TCRdb analysed the multiplex PCR reads with MiXCR anew, one entry per CDR3 protein. The sample records almost 350,000 distinct CDR3 sequences, about 20% being singletons. This TCR came from a female donor with Graves disease. The chain couples TRBV4-3 to TRBJ2-6; D is perhaps TRBD2 (5 bases). This specimen consisted of peripheral blood mononuclear cells (PBMCs), obtained when the disease was refractory, from a patient treated with antithyroid drugs. CDR3 residues: CASSQEQPPGEGANVLTF. For the CDR3, the DNA is TGCGCCAGCAGCCAAGAGCAGCCCCCCGGGGAGGGGGCCAACGTCCTGACTTTC.